The clone carrying this T cell receptor beta chain was detected only a few times. V lost 7 bases and J 6 bases, leaving 19 bases between the germline ends. This CDR3 comprises 13 residues. CDR1 is SQVTM, CDR2 ANQGSEA, per germline. The entry originates in a study of blood T cells in healthy people across ages. A sample-barcoded 5' primer and a J-beta primer mix were used in a second PCR of roughly 7 to 11 cycles. TCRdb re-called the 5' RACE reads with MiXCR, one entry per CDR3 protein. Among more than 500,000 distinct CDR3 sequences, 25% to 30% were seen once, and the ten largest hold roughly 20%. The V call is TRBV29-1, the J call TRBJ2-7, with D possibly being TRBD1 (5 bases). The clonotype was recovered from a woman in her 70s in good health. The specimen sequenced was blood. The CDR3 DNA follows: TGCAGCGCCGCAGGGATCCTCCTCTCCGAGCAGTACTTC. Encoded protein: CSAAGILLSEQYF.